Below, 14 T cell receptor beta chains from the same sample are listed, as sequenced in a study of shared clonotypes between healthy human individuals. The protocol was immunoSEQ multiplex PCR, while the TCRdb copy is restricted to in-frame clones and leaves out a portion. The data show more than 2,000,000 clones, about 92% seen once. Sequencing used naive CD4+ T cells from PBMCs. Subset given: CD45RA+ positively selected. The receptors were sampled from a man aged 18-30 years in good health. Some clones in this sample may be carry-over from other donors' samples.

V is TRBV7-3 and J is TRBJ2-5, with D tentatively TRBD1 (6 bases). Between the trimmed V and J ends, which lost 5 bases and 1 base, there was a span of 11 bases. CDR1 is SGHTA, CDR2 FQGTGA, per germline. CDR3 size: 14 residues. The CDR3 nucleotides are TGTGCCAGCAGCCCGGGACACTTCCAAGAGACCCAGTACTTC. Amino acid sequence: CASSPGHFQETQYF.

The V gene is TRBV14, the J gene TRBJ2-7; D is possibly TRBD2 (5 bases). The V end was cut by 4 bases, the J end by 4 bases, with 14 bases between. The CDR3 has 14 residues. CDR1 is SGHDN and CDR2 is FVKESK in the germline V gene. The CDR3 is CASSPLDLTYEQYF. CDR3 nucleotides: TGTGCCAGCAGCCCTCTGGACTTAACTTACGAGCAGTACTTC.

The chain recombines TRBV18 with TRBJ2-4; D unresolved. This CDR3 comprises 15 residues. V dropped 0 bases and J dropped 2 bases, with 8 bases sitting between them. Germline-derived CDR1 and CDR2 are KGHSH and LQKENI. CDR3: CASSPPGSTKNIQYF. Written as DNA, the CDR3 is TGTGCCAGCTCACCACCCGGCAGTACCAAAAACATTCAGTACTTC. Variable domain in full (rest from reference TRBV18 and TRBJ2-4): NAGVMQNPRHLVRRRGQEARLRCSPMKGHSHVYWYRQLPEEGLKFMVYLQKENIIDESGMPKERFSAEFPKEGPSILRIQQVVRGDSAAYFCASSPPGSTKNIQYFGAGTRLSVL.

V is TRBV5-4 and J is TRBJ2-5, with TRBD2 matching over 8 bases. This CDR3 is built from 15 residues. The ends lost 3 bases at V and 1 base at J; junction bases unmatched: 5. Germline loops: CDR1 SGHNT, CDR2 YYREEE (reference sequence). This CDR3 is CASSSRTSSQETQYF. The CDR3 DNA sequence: TGTGCCAGCAGCTCTCGGACTAGCAGCCAAGAGACCCAGTACTTC. Full variable domain (outside the CDR3, taken from reference TRBV5-4 and TRBJ2-5): ETGVTQSPTHLIKTRGQQVTLRCSSQSGHNTVSWYQQALGQGPQFIFQYYREEENGRGNFPPRFSGLQFPNYSSELNVNALELDDSALYLCASSSRTSSQETQYFGPGTRLLVL.

Notes on this clone: Other DNA variants within this sample encode the same CDR3. The V call is TRBV7-6, the J call TRBJ2-5, with D uncertain. Trimming took off 1 base at V and 5 bases at J, with 5 bases between the two ends. This CDR3 has 12 residues. Germline CDR1 and CDR2: SGHVS and FNYEAQ. The CDR3 region has the DNA TGTGCCAGCAGCTTAGACTGGGAGACCCAGTACTTC. It specifies CASSLDWETQYF.

The CDR3 here is CASSQSLQGTGANVLTF. CDR3 nucleotide sequence: TGTGCCAGCAGCCAGTCCTTGCAGGGGACTGGGGCCAACGTCCTGACTTTC. The chain combines TRBV4-2 with TRBJ2-6; a possible D gene is TRBD1 (6 bases). V was pared by 3 bases and J by 2 bases, with 14 bases between. Germline CDR1 is LGHNA and CDR2 is YNFKEQ. The CDR3 has 17 residues.

In the case of this clone: Germline is not matched at one junction end, which may reflect a read error. Within the sample, other DNA sequences also encode this same CDR3. The chain couples TRBV5-1 to TRBJ2-5; D is uncertain. The CDR3 consists of 13 residues. CDR1 and CDR2 from the germline V gene are SGHRS and YFSETQ. CDR3 DNA: TGCGCTAGCAGCTTGGCTTTTCAAGAGACCCAGTACTTC. Its protein is CASSLAFQETQYF.

The chain uses TRBV5-1 and TRBJ2-1, with D possibly matching TRBD2 (6 bases). Between the trimmed V and J ends, which lost 0 bases and 0 bases, there was a span of 10 bases. The CDR3 has 16 amino acids. The V gene's germline CDR1 is SGHRS and CDR2 YFSETQ. The CDR3 coding sequence is TGCGCCAGCAGCTTGGGCGGGGAGCCCTCCTACAATGAGCAGTTCTTC. This encodes CASSLGGEPSYNEQFF.

This chain joins TRBV5-4 and TRBJ2-3, with 10 bases lining up with TRBD2. The trim removed 4 bases at V and 7 bases at J, leaving 9 bases unmatched. This CDR3 comprises 15 residues. Germline CDR1 is SGHNT and CDR2 is YYREEE (reference sequence). CDR3 in amino acids: CASSPTSGEGNTQYF. DNA of the CDR3: TGTGCCAGCAGCCCCACTAGCGGGGAGGGAAATACGCAGTATTTT.

This chain connects TRBV28 to TRBJ1-2, with D perhaps matching TRBD1 (6 bases). The CDR3 totals 13 residues. V was cut by 4 bases and J by 8 bases, with 14 bases left in between. CDR1 and CDR2 (germline): MDHEN, SYDVKM. CDR3 in amino acids: CASSSPGVRGYTF. The CDR3 bases are TGTGCCAGCAGTTCCCCAGGGGTTCGGGGCTACACCTTC.

The V and J genes are TRBV7-2 and TRBJ2-3; D is uncertain. The CDR3 consists of 14 residues. V lost 2 bases to trimming and J lost 2 bases, with 8 bases between them. Germline V gene data show CDR1 as SGHTA and CDR2 as FQGNSA. Here the CDR3 DNA reads TGTGCCAGCAGCTTATACCAGGCCACAGATACGCAGTATTTT. Translation gives CASSLYQATDTQYF.

This chain uses TRBV5-6 with TRBJ2-5; D is perhaps TRBD2 (5 bases). The CDR3 sequence is 16 residues long. V was pared by 0 bases and J by 1 base, with 13 bases between. Germline V CDR1 and CDR2: SGHDT, YYEEEE. The CDR3 coding sequence is TGTGCCAGCAGCTTGGGAGGGTCCAGCTTCCAAGAGACCCAGTACTTC. As protein: CASSLGGSSFQETQYF.

The chain combines TRBV7-9 with TRBJ1-1; D unresolved. This CDR3 has 15 amino acids. V dropped 1 base and J dropped 0 bases, with 9 bases sitting between them. Per germline, CDR1 SEHNR and CDR2 FQNEAQ (reference sequence). The CDR3, as DNA: TGTGCCAGCAGCTTAGGTAGTGGATTGAACACTGAAGCTTTCTTT. Translation gives CASSLGSGLNTEAFF.

This clone was counted a single time. The V call is TRBV11-2, the J call TRBJ2-1; maybe TRBD2 (5 bases). V shed 5 bases and J shed 7 bases, with 18 bases lying between them. Per the germline V gene, CDR1 is SGHAT and CDR2 is FQNNGV. The length of the CDR3 is 15 residues. The CDR3 spells CASSQSSFAVNEQFF. CDR3 coding DNA: TGTGCCAGCAGCCAATCTAGCTTCGCCGTTAATGAGCAGTTCTTC.